This TCR beta chain was recorded in a study of cytomegalovirus exposure and HLA in healthy donors. Study information: The roughly 110 validation repertoires were produced on the same platform as the roughly 690 repertoires of the first cohort. This was reported in a later analysis.

About this clone itself: Its antigen is still unknown.

Study observations and caveats: In vitro work confirmed that a few CMV-associated chains recognize CMV antigens. Altogether, 150 to 200 TCR beta chains were recorded as cytomegalovirus-associated. First-cohort TCR clusters were later found to tend to co-occur in the approximately 120 validation repertoires.

Using immunoSEQ multiplex PCR, the repertoire was profiled, and TCRdb retains in-frame clones only, with some absent. Of roughly 100,000 clones in the sample, 88% are singletons; the top ten hold 1.8%. The receptor was derived from a woman between 18 and 29 years old in good health and CMV-seropositive. The sequenced material came from PBMCs.

Here the CDR3 DNA reads TGTGCCAGCAGCGTAGGACAGGTGGGGACTGAAGCTTTCTTT. This sequence encodes CASSVGQVGTEAFF. The chain links TRBV9 to TRBJ1-1, with D tentatively TRBD1 (6 bases). Per germline, CDR1 SGDLS and CDR2 YYNGEE. Trimming took 0 bases from V and 5 from J, leaving 11 bases between them. The CDR3 contains 14 residues.